The clone carrying this TCR beta chain occurred many times. Antigen unknown. The sample originates from a study of neurological immune-mediated disorders. Whole-study findings and limits: HTLV-1-associated myelopathy displayed the greatest TCR clonal expansion, and multiple sclerosis exhibited the smallest, lower than that of healthy controls.

From 15-18 subjects, each sequencing run yielded over 190 million TCR-beta sequences. A single record per CDR3 protein comes from TCRdb applying MiXCR to the 5' RACE reads. Of tens of thousands of distinct CDR3 sequences listed, about a tenth are singletons. For the unsorted libraries, 2 million PBMCs stored at -80 C served as input. The origin of this receptor is a woman aged 25 to 39 with HTLV-1-associated myelopathy (HAM/TSP). What was sequenced was PBMCs.

CDR3 DNA: TGCAGTGCTAGCAGTGAAACAACTAATGAAAAACTGTTTTTT. It codes for CSASSETTNEKLFF. The rearrangement uses TRBV20-1 and TRBJ1-4; D is ambiguous. The ends were cut back, 3 bases at V and 0 bases at J, with 8 bases in the middle. This CDR3 contains 14 residues. In germline, CDR1 is DFQATT, CDR2 SNEGSKA (reference sequence).